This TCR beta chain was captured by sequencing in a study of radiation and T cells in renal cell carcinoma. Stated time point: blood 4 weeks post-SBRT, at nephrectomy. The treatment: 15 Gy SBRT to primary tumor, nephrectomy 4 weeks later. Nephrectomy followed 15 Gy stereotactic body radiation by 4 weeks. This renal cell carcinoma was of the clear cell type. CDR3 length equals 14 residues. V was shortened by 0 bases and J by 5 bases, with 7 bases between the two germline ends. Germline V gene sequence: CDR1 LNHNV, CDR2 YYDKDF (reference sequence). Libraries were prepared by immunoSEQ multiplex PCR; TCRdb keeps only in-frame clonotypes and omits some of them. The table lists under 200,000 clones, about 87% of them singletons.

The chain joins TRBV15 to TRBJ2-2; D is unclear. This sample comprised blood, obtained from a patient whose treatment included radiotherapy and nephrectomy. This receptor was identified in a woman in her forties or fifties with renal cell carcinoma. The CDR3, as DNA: TGTGCCACCAGCAGAGAGCGCGGAACCGGGGAGCTGTTTTTT. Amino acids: CATSRERGTGELFF.